This TCR beta chain was captured by sequencing in a study of identifying expanded T cells in peripheral blood. Clones were read by immunoSEQ multiplex PCR, and TCRdb kept only the in-frame ones, dropping some. The sample has 60,000 or so clones, under 85% seen once. The sequenced sample consisted of blood. The receptor comes from a person aged 18 to 70 in good health.

CDR3 DNA sequence: TGCAGCGTTGAGCTAGCCTGGAATGAGCAGTTCTTC. Encoded protein: CSVELAWNEQFF. This chain uses TRBV29-1 with TRBJ2-1; a weak D match, TRBD2 (5 bases). This CDR3 has 12 amino acids. V lost 3 bases, J lost 7 bases, and 10 bases lay in between. Germline CDR1 and CDR2: SQVTM and ANQGSEA.